Listed below are T cell receptor beta chains from one sample, sequenced in a study of radiation and T cells in renal cell carcinoma. Profiled with immunoSEQ multiplex PCR; TCRdb holds only in-frame clones, not every one. The sample includes about 95,000 clones, around nine tenths of them seen just once. Material: blood, obtained from a patient whose treatment included radiotherapy and nephrectomy. These receptors all stem from a man over 45 with renal cell carcinoma. The CDR3 runs from the conserved cysteine through the conserved F or W. Each record gives: clone size, J gene, D gene, V gene, CDR3 DNA, CDR3 protein. A D gene is named only where the DNA matches it firmly. A row's size may be missing; if present it is once, few, many or a size class.

-	TRBJ1-5	-	TRBV7-2	TGTGCCAGCAGCTCGGACGGCTTCAATCAGCCCCAGCATTTT	CASSSDGFNQPQHF
-	TRBJ2-1	TRBD2	TRBV7-2	TGTGCCAGCAGCAGCACTAGCGGAGAGCAGTTCTTC	CASSSTSGEQFF
few	TRBJ1-1	-	TRBV12-5	TGTGCTAGTGGTTACAGTAATTCGGAAGCTTTCTTT	CASGYSNSEAFF
few	TRBJ2-3	TRBD2	TRBV27	TGTGCCAGCAGTTCCGTGGGACCGGGGAGGGGAGGTACGCAGTATTTT	CASSSVGPGRGGTQYF
-	TRBJ1-2	-	TRBV14	TGTGCCAGCGAAGGGTTGGCTAACTATGGCTACACCTTC	CASEGLANYGYTF
-	TRBJ1-4	-	TRBV2	TGTGCCAGCATGACAGGCTCAAGGGAAAAACTGTTTTTT	CASMTGSREKLFF
-	TRBJ1-5	TRBD1	TRBV28	TGTGCCAGCAGTACCCCGGACAGGGCCAATCAGCCCCAGCATTTT	CASSTPDRANQPQHF
-	TRBJ1-6	-	TRBV7-3	TGTGCCAGCAGCGTCCGGGGCCAACCACTCTCCTATAATTCACCCCTCCACTTT	CASSVRGQPLSYNSPLHF
-	TRBJ2-5	TRBD2	TRBV5-4	TGTGCCAGCAGCGTCGGGACTAGGAAAGAGACCCAGTACTTC	CASSVGTRKETQYF
-	TRBJ1-1	-	TRBV6-5	TGTGCCAGCACAATAGGGGCTGAAGCTTTCTTT	CASTIGAEAFF
-	TRBJ1-2	-	TRBV19	TGTGCCAGTAGTATACAGGGTAACTATGGCTACACCTTC	CASSIQGNYGYTF
-	TRBJ1-3	-	TRBV7-9	TGTGCCAGCAGACTCGGCTCTGGAAACACCATATATTTT	CASRLGSGNTIYF
-	TRBJ1-4	-	TRBV18	TGTGCCAGCTCACCCTCAGACCCAAAACTGTTTTTT	CASSPSDPKLFF
-	TRBJ1-4	-	TRBV14	TGTGCCAGCAGCCAAGTTAAGGATACTAATGAAAAACTGTTTTTT	CASSQVKDTNEKLFF
-	TRBJ2-5	TRBD1	TRBV6-1	TGTGCCAGCAGTGACGCGGGGACAGGCCAAGAGACCCAGTACTTC	CASSDAGTGQETQYF
-	TRBJ1-3	-	TRBV27	TGTGCCAGCCGCGTCGGGGCGTTCTCTGGAAACACCATATATTTT	CASRVGAFSGNTIYF
-	TRBJ1-5	-	TRBV6-1	TGTGCCAGCAGTGAAGCGGGGGGCACCAATCAGCCCCAGCATTTT	CASSEAGGTNQPQHF
-	TRBJ2-2	-	TRBV30	TGTGCCTGGAGTGTACATTGGGAGAACACCGGGGAGCTGTTTTTT	CAWSVHWENTGELFF
-	TRBJ2-3	TRBD2	TRBV6-5	TGTGCCAGCGCCCACTGGGGAGGGCTCACAGATACGCAGTATTTT	CASAHWGGLTDTQYF
-	TRBJ2-7	-	TRBV6-5	TGTGCCAGCAGTTATAGGGGTCTGGGGGAGCAGTACTTC	CASSYRGLGEQYF
-	TRBJ2-1	-	TRBV5-1	TGCGCCAGCAGCGGGGGGACGCCGAGCTCCTACAATGAGCAGTTCTTC	CASSGGTPSSYNEQFF
-	TRBJ1-4	-	TRBV7-8	TGTGCCAGCAGCTTAGCGGTGTATAATGAAAAACTGTTTTTT	CASSLAVYNEKLFF
-	TRBJ1-4	-	TRBV2	TGTGCCAGCAGCCAGGGGCCGGGGGATGAAAAACTGTTTTTT	CASSQGPGDEKLFF
-	TRBJ2-1	TRBD2	TRBV5-1	TGCGCCAGCAGCTTAGGTGCGGGGGGGGCCTACAATGAGCAGTTCTTC	CASSLGAGGAYNEQFF
-	TRBJ2-4	-	TRBV2	TGTGCCAGCAGGGGGGACTCTAAAAACATTCAGTACTTC	CASRGDSKNIQYF
-	TRBJ2-7	-	TRBV6-5	TGTGCCAGCGGGCGTCTCTACGAGCAGTACTTC	CASGRLYEQYF
-	TRBJ2-1	-	TRBV15	TGTGCCACCAGCAGTCAGGGACGGGCCTACAATGAGCAGTTCTTC	CATSSQGRAYNEQFF
-	TRBJ2-7	-	TRBV28	TGTGCCAGCGGAACAGGGTCAGGTTACGAGCAGTACTTC	CASGTGSGYEQYF
once	TRBJ2-6	TRBD1	TRBV9	TGTGCCAGCAGCGCCAGTAGTGCACAGGGGGCTGGGGCCAACGTCCTGACTTTC	CASSASSAQGAGANVLTF
-	TRBJ1-1	-	TRBV5-1	TGCGCCAGCAGCCCGGACTGGGGTAGAAACACTGAAGCTTTCTTT	CASSPDWGRNTEAFF
-	TRBJ1-5	-	TRBV6-5	TGTGCCAGCAGGGGATCCTACAGGGTAGATCAGCCCCAGCATTTT	CASRGSYRVDQPQHF
few	TRBJ2-3	-	TRBV6-1	TGTGCCAGCACTAGAGATCTCGTTGGGGCGCAGTATTTT	CASTRDLVGAQYF
-	TRBJ1-2	-	TRBV6-1	TGTGCCAGCAGTGAAGGGGACACCTACTATGGCTACACCTTC	CASSEGDTYYGYTF
-	TRBJ2-7	-	TRBV9	TGTGCCAGCAGCGTAGACCCCCGGGACACAGCCTACGAGCAGTACTTC	CASSVDPRDTAYEQYF
-	TRBJ2-7	TRBD1	TRBV28	TGTGCCAGCATAGAGGGGACAGGGTCTTGGGAGCAGTACTTC	CASIEGTGSWEQYF
few	TRBJ1-4	-	TRBV6-6	TGTGCCAGCAGCCCACAGGGACTGAATGAAAAACTGTTTTTT	CASSPQGLNEKLFF
-	TRBJ1-1	-	TRBV18	TGTGCCAGCTCAACTGGCAGGGCTACTGAAGCTTTCTTT	CASSTGRATEAFF
-	TRBJ1-2	TRBD1	TRBV10-3	TGTGCCATCAGTGGACAGGGAGGGAACTATGGCTACACCTTC	CAISGQGGNYGYTF
-	TRBJ1-3	-	TRBV5-5	TGTGCCAGCAGCGAGAACGGACACTCTGGAAACACCATATATTTT	CASSENGHSGNTIYF
-	TRBJ2-5	TRBD2	TRBV9	TGTGCCAGCAGCCCGCAACTAGCGGGAGGGTCATTGCCCCAGTACTTC	CASSPQLAGGSLPQYF
-	TRBJ2-5	-	TRBV11-3	TGTGCCAGCAGCTCACGATCCGGGACCCAAGAGACCCAGTACTTC	CASSSRSGTQETQYF
once	TRBJ2-1	TRBD2	TRBV2	TGTGCCAGCAGAGGGACTAGCGGCCTCAATGAGCAGTTCTTC	CASRGTSGLNEQFF
-	TRBJ1-1	-	TRBV7-9	TGTGCCAGCAGCTCCCTGGGGGGGGGTGAGTCTGAAGCTTTCTTT	CASSSLGGGESEAFF
-	TRBJ1-1	TRBD1	TRBV9	TGTGCCAGCAGCGAAGGGACAGGACGGGCTTTCTTT	CASSEGTGRAFF
-	TRBJ1-3	-	TRBV6-5	TGTGCCAGCAGCTCCGGGACATCTGGAAACACCATATATTTT	CASSSGTSGNTIYF
-	TRBJ2-7	-	TRBV6-1	TGTGCCAGCAGTGAAAGTGGGGCCTACGAGCAGTACTTC	CASSESGAYEQYF
-	TRBJ1-4	-	TRBV5-6	TGTGCCAGCAGCTTGGCAGGGTATGAAAAACTGTTTTTT	CASSLAGYEKLFF
-	TRBJ2-7	TRBD1	TRBV11-3	TGTGCCAGCAGCCCCCCAGGGACAGCCTACGAGCAGTACTTC	CASSPPGTAYEQYF
-	TRBJ2-7	TRBD1	TRBV27	TGTGCCAGCAGTCACGGGACAGGGGGCCGCGGGGAGCAGTACTTC	CASSHGTGGRGEQYF
-	TRBJ2-1	-	TRBV30	TGTGCCTGGAGTTCGGTGAATGAGCAGTTCTTC	CAWSSVNEQFF
-	TRBJ1-5	-	TRBV5-1	TGCGCCAGCAGCCCGGCGGGGGAGGGTCAGCCCCAGCATTTT	CASSPAGEGQPQHF
-	TRBJ2-1	-	TRBV15	TGTGCCACCAGCAGAGATAGGGCGGATCGTGAGCAGTTCTTC	CATSRDRADREQFF